The sequence of this T cell receptor (beta chain) was determined in a study of blood T cells in healthy people across ages. On this clonotype: Its target is not known.

Primers used in a second PCR of about 6 to 11 cycles were a sample-barcoded 5' primer and a J-beta primer mix. TCRdb re-analysed the 5' RACE reads in MiXCR, keeping a single row per CDR3 protein. The data show over 950,000 distinct CDR3 sequences, with around 54% seen just once and 20% to 25% held by the top ten. Study-wide points: Diversity was higher, and naive CD4+ cells more numerous, in long-lived donors than in aged donors.

Sequencing input: blood. The TCR was taken from a woman aged 60-70 years in good health.

The CDR3 DNA follows: TGCAGTACAGGGACTCCAAGCTACACCTTC. This codes for CSTGTPSYTF. This chain uses TRBV29-1 with TRBJ1-2, with D perhaps matching TRBD1 (6 bases). This CDR3 region has 10 residues. Germline CDR1 SQVTM, CDR2 ANQGSEA.